Listed below are T cell receptor beta chains from one sample, sequenced in a study of beta chain features in type 1 diabetes. This table comes from immunoSEQ multiplex PCR, and its TCRdb copy is limited to in-frame clones, with some not included. The sample includes more than 150,000 clones, less than 9.5% of them seen just once. The sequenced sample consisted of central memory CD4+ T cells from blood. These receptor sequences come from a woman aged 18 to 35 in good health. CDR3s include the opening cysteine and the closing phenylalanine or tryptophan. D genes are given only for firm matches. Some rows have no size entry. The others give once, few or many, or a class for an expanded clone.

clone size,J gene,D gene,V gene,CDR3 protein,CDR3 DNA
-,TRBJ2-5,-,TRBV30,CAWSGTNQETQYF,TGTGCCTGGAGTGGGACTAACCAAGAGACCCAGTACTTC
-,TRBJ1-1,-,TRBV5-1,CASSVDSSMNTEAFF,TGCGCCAGCAGCGTGGACAGCTCCATGAACACTGAAGCTTTCTTT
-,TRBJ2-1,-,TRBV19,CASRQISSYNEQFF,TGTGCCAGTAGACAAATATCATCCTACAATGAGCAGTTCTTC
few,TRBJ2-5,TRBD2,TRBV2,CASSEGLAGGQGETQYF,TGTGCCAGCAGTGAAGGACTAGCGGGGGGGCAAGGAGAGACCCAGTACTTC
-,TRBJ1-1,-,TRBV7-2,CASSLGPGNTEAFF,TGTGCCAGCAGCTTGGGGCCTGGAAACACTGAAGCTTTCTTT
-,TRBJ1-1,-,TRBV5-1,CASSLREGMNTEAFF,TGCGCCAGCAGCTTGCGGGAGGGCATGAACACTGAAGCTTTCTTT
-,TRBJ2-3,-,TRBV5-1,CASKGSDTQYF,TGCGCCAGCAAGGGGTCAGATACGCAGTATTTT
-,TRBJ2-7,-,TRBV28,CASSLLSYEQYF,TGTGCCAGCAGTTTATTGAGCTACGAGCAGTACTTC
few,TRBJ2-2,TRBD1,TRBV5-1,CASSLQGDNTGELFF,TGCGCCAGCAGCTTACAGGGGGACAACACCGGGGAGCTGTTTTTT
few,TRBJ1-6,-,TRBV30,CAWRHNNSPLHF,TGTGCCTGGAGGCACAACAATTCACCCCTCCACTTT
-,TRBJ2-1,TRBD2,TRBV9,CASSVVGGGYNEQFF,TGTGCCAGCAGCGTAGTGGGGGGGGGCTACAATGAGCAGTTCTTC
few,TRBJ2-2,TRBD1,TRBV5-1,CASSLVGTVNTGELFF,TGCGCCAGCAGCTTGGTCGGGACAGTGAACACCGGGGAGCTGTTTTTT
-,TRBJ2-4,TRBD1,TRBV4-2,CASSQERGLPKNIQYF,TGTGCCAGCAGCCAAGAGAGGGGGCTCCCCAAAAACATTCAGTACTTC
few,TRBJ1-1,-,TRBV7-6,CASSQTGNTEAFF,TGTGCCAGCAGCCAGACAGGAAACACTGAAGCTTTCTTT
many,TRBJ1-5,TRBD1,TRBV15,CATSRDALDREVYQPQHF,TGTGCCACCAGCAGAGATGCCTTGGACAGGGAGGTTTATCAGCCCCAGCATTTT
few,TRBJ2-1,TRBD2,TRBV10-3,CATGGAYNEQFF,TGTGCCACCGGGGGGGCCTACAATGAGCAGTTCTTC
-,TRBJ1-5,-,TRBV19,CASTIRMGPNQPQHF,TGTGCCAGTACCATACGCATGGGGCCCAATCAGCCCCAGCATTTT
-,TRBJ1-2,-,TRBV7-9,CASSPLRGKGDYGYTF,TGTGCCAGCAGCCCACTCCGGGGTAAAGGCGACTATGGCTACACCTTC
few,TRBJ1-1,-,TRBV5-1,CASSLSGDAEAFF,TGCGCCAGCAGCTTGTCGGGGGATGCTGAAGCTTTCTTT
few,TRBJ2-3,-,TRBV7-9,CASSLGNGIGDTQYF,TGTGCCAGCAGCTTGGGAAACGGGATTGGAGATACGCAGTATTTT
few,TRBJ2-2,-,TRBV29-1,CSVEVGPGTGELFF,TGCAGCGTTGAAGTGGGCCCCGGTACCGGGGAGCTGTTTTTT
-,TRBJ1-4,-,TRBV18,CASSPYPQVHEKLFF,TGTGCCAGCTCACCATATCCACAGGTCCACGAAAAACTGTTTTTT
few,TRBJ2-7,-,TRBV5-1,CASSLEGARPYEQYF,TGCGCCAGCAGCTTGGAGGGAGCACGTCCCTACGAGCAGTACTTC
few,TRBJ1-1,-,TRBV5-1,CASSASIQGFRTEAFF,TGCGCCAGCAGCGCCTCGATACAGGGTTTCCGCACTGAAGCTTTCTTT
-,TRBJ1-5,TRBD1,TRBV30,CAWTTGQENQPQHF,TGTGCCTGGACTACCGGACAGGAGAATCAGCCCCAGCATTTT
-,TRBJ1-5,-,TRBV4-3,CASSQDTDVGPQHF,TGCGCCAGCAGCCAAGATACAGACGTGGGGCCCCAGCATTTT
-,TRBJ2-5,TRBD2,TRBV25-1,CASSGRGIPTETQYF,TGTGCCAGCAGTGGGCGGGGGATCCCTACAGAGACCCAGTACTTC
few,TRBJ2-2,TRBD2,TRBV4-1,CASSHSGRAGTGELFF,TGCGCCAGCAGCCACAGCGGGAGGGCCGGGACCGGGGAGCTGTTTTTT
few,TRBJ2-7,TRBD2,TRBV15,CATSRDSTSGGYEQYF,TGTGCCACCAGCAGAGATTCTACTAGCGGGGGCTACGAGCAGTACTTC
few,TRBJ2-5,-,TRBV7-9,CASSLPPQETQYF,TGTGCCAGCAGCTTACCCCCTCAAGAGACCCAGTACTTC
many,TRBJ1-5,-,TRBV5-1,CASSLARGARNQPQHF,TGCGCCAGCAGCTTGGCCCGGGGGGCGAGAAATCAGCCCCAGCATTTT
-,TRBJ1-5,-,TRBV18,CASSPPGLAGNQPQHF,TGTGCCAGCTCACCACCGGGACTTGCGGGCAATCAGCCCCAGCATTTT
few,TRBJ1-6,TRBD1,TRBV5-4,CASSPGQGNSPLHF,TGTGCCAGCAGCCCCGGACAGGGAAATTCACCCCTCCACTTT
-,TRBJ2-2,-,TRBV19,CASSSLPGKGTGELFF,TGTGCCAGTAGTTCGTTACCAGGGAAGGGGACCGGGGAGCTGTTTTTT
many,TRBJ2-5,TRBD1,TRBV19,CASSTAGGDDQYF,TGTGCCAGTAGTACAGCAGGGGGCGATGACCAGTACTTC
few,TRBJ1-2,-,TRBV6-1,CASSETESRYGYTF,TGTGCCAGCAGTGAAACGGAGTCTCGCTATGGCTACACCTTC
few,TRBJ2-1,TRBD2,TRBV4-1,CASSQERGLAGGPSFDNEQFF,TGCGCCAGCAGCCAAGAAAGGGGACTAGCGGGAGGGCCCTCTTTTGACAATGAGCAGTTCTTC
few,TRBJ2-3,TRBD2,TRBV2,CASSEREGDTQYF,TGTGCCAGCAGTGAACGGGAGGGAGATACGCAGTATTTT
-,TRBJ2-7,-,TRBV11-1,CASSRRSFAGEQYF,TGTGCCAGCAGCCGTCGATCCTTCGCGGGGGAGCAGTACTTC
few,TRBJ1-4,TRBD1,TRBV6-6,CASGSRGRVEEKLFF,TGTGCCAGCGGATCCAGGGGGCGTGTAGAGGAAAAACTGTTTTTT
-,TRBJ2-2,-,TRBV9,CASSQINTGELFF,TGTGCCAGCAGTCAGATTAACACCGGGGAGCTGTTTTTT
few,TRBJ2-3,-,TRBV19,CASKGPGADTQYF,TGTGCCAGTAAGGGGCCGGGCGCAGATACGCAGTATTTT
-,TRBJ2-3,TRBD2,TRBV4-3,CASSQGQRGRTDTQYF,TGCGCCAGCAGCCAAGGGCAGCGGGGTAGAACAGATACGCAGTATTTT
-,TRBJ2-1,TRBD1,TRBV25-1,CASSPGQGWYEQFF,TGTGCCAGCAGTCCGGGACAGGGGTGGTATGAGCAGTTCTTC
-,TRBJ2-7,TRBD2,TRBV7-9,CASSPVGLAGGEQYF,TGTGCCAGCAGCCCCGTGGGACTAGCGGGAGGCGAGCAGTACTTC
few,TRBJ1-2,TRBD1,TRBV29-1,CSDLDRGRGYTF,TGCAGCGATCTGGACAGGGGTAGAGGCTACACCTTC
few,TRBJ2-5,TRBD2,TRBV6-6,CASSSLSGRGQETQYF,TGTGCCAGCAGTTCCCTTAGCGGGAGGGGACAAGAGACCCAGTACTTC
few,TRBJ2-6,-,TRBV9,CASSPIGGEAGANVLTF,TGTGCCAGCAGCCCCATTGGAGGGGAAGCTGGGGCCAACGTCCTGACTTTC
-,TRBJ1-2,-,TRBV14,CASSQRASGGYGYTF,TGTGCCAGCAGCCAAAGAGCTTCGGGAGGCTATGGCTACACCTTC
few,TRBJ1-5,-,TRBV29-1,CSVAWGVGQPQHF,TGCAGCGTTGCTTGGGGAGTTGGTCAGCCCCAGCATTTT